These T cell receptor beta chains were read from a single sample in a study of beta chain features in type 1 diabetes. Profiling relied on immunoSEQ multiplex PCR, and the TCRdb table lists in-frame clones only, not all of them. Among about 320,000 clones listed, less than 15% were seen once. Source material: central memory CD4+ T cells from blood. These receptors were obtained from a man aged 25-45 years in good health. Both conserved end residues are part of each CDR3. A D gene is named only where the DNA matches it firmly. Clone size is given for some rows only: seen once, a few or many times, or a class if the clone is expanded.

D	V	J	size	CDR3	DNA
TRBD2	TRBV11-2	TRBJ2-7	.	CASSPASGGGPYEQYF	TGTGCCAGCAGCCCAGCTAGCGGGGGGGGGCCCTACGAGCAGTACTTC
TRBD1	TRBV5-1	TRBJ2-1	few	CASRPTGQGTNEQFF	TGCGCCAGCAGACCCACGGGACAGGGAACCAATGAGCAGTTCTTC
TRBD1	TRBV29-1	TRBJ1-2	.	CSVEKDRGGYTF	TGCAGCGTTGAAAAGGACAGGGGTGGCTACACCTTC
.	TRBV4-1	TRBJ2-5	few	CASSQEVGAQETQYF	TGCGCCAGCAGCCAAGAGGTCGGGGCCCAAGAGACCCAGTACTTC
TRBD1	TRBV30	TRBJ1-2	.	CAWSNRGRNYGYTF	TGTGCCTGGAGTAACAGGGGGCGCAACTATGGCTACACCTTC
.	TRBV10-3	TRBJ2-3	.	CATESGTSTDTQYF	TGTGCCACCGAATCCGGGACATCGACAGATACGCAGTATTTT
TRBD1	TRBV10-3	TRBJ2-2	.	CAITGQGSTGELFF	TGTGCCATCACAGGACAGGGAAGCACCGGGGAGCTGTTTTTT
.	TRBV27	TRBJ2-7	.	CASALRGGSIPSPYEQYF	TGTGCCAGCGCCTTAAGGGGCGGCTCCATCCCATCTCCCTACGAGCAGTACTTC
TRBD1	TRBV7-2	TRBJ1-3	.	CASSPVGQAFSGNTIYF	TGTGCCAGCAGCCCAGTAGGACAGGCCTTCTCTGGAAACACCATATATTTT
TRBD2	TRBV7-2	TRBJ2-1	.	CASSLERDGQFF	TGTGCCAGCAGCTTAGAGCGGGATGGGCAGTTCTTC
.	TRBV5-1	TRBJ2-2	few	CASSLGAGSRTGELFF	TGCGCCAGCAGCTTGGGGGCAGGGTCGAGAACCGGGGAGCTGTTTTTT
.	TRBV28	TRBJ2-2	.	CASSRTLGQSNTGELFF	TGTGCCAGCAGTCGCACCCTCGGACAGTCGAACACCGGGGAGCTGTTTTTT
.	TRBV29-1	TRBJ1-1	few	CSVVKDGGSTEAFF	TGCAGCGTTGTAAAGGATGGCGGGTCGACTGAAGCTTTCTTT
.	TRBV11-2	TRBJ1-2	.	CASSVGTDYGYTF	TGTGCCAGCAGCGTGGGGACGGACTATGGCTACACCTTC
.	TRBV7-2	TRBJ1-2	.	CASSRSGEGYTF	TGTGCCAGCAGCAGGTCGGGGGAAGGCTACACCTTC
.	TRBV12-5	TRBJ2-3	.	CASGLGDGSPDTQYF	TGTGCTAGTGGTCTGGGGGACGGGAGCCCAGATACGCAGTATTTT
.	TRBV6-1	TRBJ1-5	many	CASSEGQVTYSNQPQHF	TGTGCCAGCAGTGAAGGGCAGGTAACCTATAGCAATCAGCCCCAGCATTTT
TRBD2	TRBV7-9	TRBJ2-7	few	CASSYGGVAYEQYF	TGTGCCAGCAGCTACGGGGGGGTTGCCTACGAGCAGTACTTC
.	TRBV19	TRBJ2-1	few	CASSGITLVSEQFF	TGTGCCAGTAGTGGAATCACACTAGTTTCTGAGCAGTTCTTC
.	TRBV15	TRBJ2-3	.	CATSKEGATDTQYF	TGTGCCACCAGCAAGGAGGGAGCGACAGATACGCAGTATTTT
TRBD1	TRBV7-9	TRBJ2-3	few	CASSPTGGGDTQYF	TGTGCCAGCAGCCCGACAGGGGGCGGAGATACGCAGTATTTT
.	TRBV6-6	TRBJ1-5	.	CASSPGGQPQHF	TGTGCCAGCAGTCCCGGCGGACAGCCCCAGCATTTT
TRBD1	TRBV9	TRBJ1-6	.	CASTVGTGASPLHF	TGTGCCAGCACCGTAGGGACAGGGGCTTCACCCCTCCACTTT
.	TRBV5-4	TRBJ1-3	.	CASSDARSGNTIYF	TGTGCCAGCAGCGACGCACGCTCTGGAAACACCATATATTTT
.	TRBV2	TRBJ2-1	.	CASRESSGKYNEQFF	TGTGCCAGCAGGGAATCGAGCGGAAAGTACAATGAGCAGTTCTTC
.	TRBV4-1	TRBJ2-3	many	CASSQESGGQSDTQYF	TGCGCCAGCAGCCAAGAATCGGGGGGCCAATCAGATACGCAGTATTTT
.	TRBV19	TRBJ2-3	.	CASKRFGGNGADTQYF	TGTGCCAGTAAAAGGTTCGGCGGGAATGGGGCAGATACGCAGTATTTT
TRBD2	TRBV4-3	TRBJ2-5	.	CASSQAGGQETQYF	TGCGCCAGCAGCCAGGCGGGGGGGCAAGAGACCCAGTACTTC
TRBD1	TRBV28	TRBJ1-1	few	CASSGPGQTRVVTEAFF	TGTGCCAGCAGTGGGCCGGGACAGACAAGGGTCGTGACTGAAGCTTTCTTT
.	TRBV9	TRBJ2-5	.	CASSGQVNGETQYF	TGTGCCAGCAGCGGACAGGTCAATGGAGAGACCCAGTACTTC
TRBD1	TRBV7-2	TRBJ1-1	.	CASSRGTAFEAFF	TGTGCCAGCAGCCGTGGGACAGCATTTGAAGCTTTCTTT
.	TRBV6-6	TRBJ1-3	few	CASSRGRISGNTIYF	TGTGCCAGCAGTAGGGGCCGAATCTCTGGAAACACCATATATTTT
.	TRBV10-3	TRBJ1-5	.	CAISESTRDQPQHF	TGTGCCATCAGTGAGTCGACTCGCGATCAGCCCCAGCATTTT
.	TRBV11-2	TRBJ2-7	.	CASSSSASAVQYF	TGTGCCAGCAGCTCGTCTGCGAGTGCGGTGCAGTACTTC
TRBD2	TRBV7-2	TRBJ2-1	.	CASSSAGVRNEQFF	TGTGCCAGCAGCTCGGCGGGGGTTCGTAATGAGCAGTTCTTC
.	TRBV4-3	TRBJ2-1	few	CASSQAKAAYNEQFF	TGCGCCAGCAGCCAAGCCAAGGCGGCCTACAATGAGCAGTTCTTC
.	TRBV4-1	TRBJ2-1	.	CASSLLASYNEQFF	TGCGCCAGCAGCCTCCTCGCCTCCTACAATGAGCAGTTCTTC
TRBD2	TRBV7-2	TRBJ2-1	few	CASSLVGRGFF	TGTGCCAGCAGCTTGGTCGGGAGGGGGTTCTTC
.	TRBV18	TRBJ2-2	.	CASSPSSLRTGELFF	TGTGCCAGCTCTCCCTCTAGCCTTCGGACCGGGGAGCTGTTTTTT
.	TRBV5-6	TRBJ2-5	.	CASSSLAIETQYF	TGTGCCAGCAGCTCTCTAGCGATAGAGACCCAGTACTTC
.	TRBV14	TRBJ2-3	few	CASAGLLGTDTQYF	TGTGCCAGCGCTGGACTCCTGGGGACAGATACGCAGTATTTT
.	TRBV5-1	TRBJ2-1	few	CASSLQRRNEQFF	TGCGCCAGCAGCTTACAGAGACGAAATGAGCAGTTCTTC
.	TRBV11-2	TRBJ2-3	few	CASRNQGRDTQYF	TGTGCCAGCAGAAACCAGGGTAGGGATACGCAGTATTTT
TRBD2	TRBV14	TRBJ2-1	few	CASSPLGSGGSSSYNEQFF	TGTGCCAGCAGCCCGTTAGGCAGCGGGGGGTCGAGCTCCTACAATGAGCAGTTCTTC
TRBD2	TRBV9	TRBJ2-2	.	CASSVWTSANTGELFF	TGTGCCAGCAGCGTATGGACTAGCGCGAACACCGGGGAGCTGTTTTTT
.	TRBV5-6	TRBJ2-5	few	CASSLRHPWSQYF	TGTGCCAGCAGCTTGAGACACCCCTGGAGCCAGTACTTC
.	TRBV28	TRBJ1-5	.	CASSLAGANSNQPQHF	TGTGCCAGCAGTTTGGCGGGGGCAAATAGCAATCAGCCCCAGCATTTT
.	TRBV5-8	TRBJ2-4	.	CASSLSTMTGLAKNIQYF	TGTGCCAGCAGCTTGTCGACGATGACAGGATTAGCCAAAAACATTCAGTACTTC
TRBD2	TRBV27	TRBJ2-1	.	CASSWAGGPNHNEQFF	TGTGCCAGCAGTTGGGCGGGAGGGCCAAACCATAATGAGCAGTTCTTC
.	TRBV4-1	TRBJ2-5	few	CASSQDGWAVAETQYF	TGCGCCAGCAGCCAAGATGGCTGGGCAGTTGCAGAGACCCAGTACTTC
.	TRBV5-6	TRBJ1-1	many	CASSFANTEAFF	TGTGCCAGCAGCTTCGCGAACACTGAAGCTTTCTTT
.	TRBV7-2	TRBJ2-3	few	CASSQYSTDTQYF	TGTGCCAGCAGCCAATATAGCACAGATACGCAGTATTTT
.	TRBV19	TRBJ2-7	.	CASKGGTREQYF	TGTGCCAGTAAGGGGGGGACCCGGGAGCAGTACTTC